This TCR beta chain came from a study of cytomegalovirus exposure and HLA in healthy donors. Study results and caveats: Among the CMV-associated chains, a few were confirmed in vitro as specific for CMV antigens. Researchers counted around 180 TCR beta chains as cytomegalovirus-associated. An analysis that was carried out later associated some 17,000 TCR beta sequences with HLA alleles at 0.05 false discovery rate.

Note on this clone: Its target is not known.

The CDR3 sequence is 13 residues long. Trimming took 0 bases from V and 6 from J, leaving 9 bases between them. CDR1 and CDR2 (germline): SGHDN, FVKESK. These donors counted as nominally healthy when sampled, but unrecorded immune exposures were likely. PCR used 60 Vbeta primers and 13 Jbeta primers. Sequencing used immunoSEQ multiplex PCR; TCRdb keeps in-frame clones, though not all of them. The table has over 200,000 clones, approximately 79% seen once. The receptor's source is a male donor in good health and CMV-seronegative. The sequenced sample consisted of PBMCs. The rearrangement uses TRBV14 and TRBJ2-7, with D hard to call. For the CDR3, the DNA is TGTGCCAGCAGCCAAGATCGACAAAGCGAGCAGTACTTC. Amino acid sequence: CASSQDRQSEQYF.